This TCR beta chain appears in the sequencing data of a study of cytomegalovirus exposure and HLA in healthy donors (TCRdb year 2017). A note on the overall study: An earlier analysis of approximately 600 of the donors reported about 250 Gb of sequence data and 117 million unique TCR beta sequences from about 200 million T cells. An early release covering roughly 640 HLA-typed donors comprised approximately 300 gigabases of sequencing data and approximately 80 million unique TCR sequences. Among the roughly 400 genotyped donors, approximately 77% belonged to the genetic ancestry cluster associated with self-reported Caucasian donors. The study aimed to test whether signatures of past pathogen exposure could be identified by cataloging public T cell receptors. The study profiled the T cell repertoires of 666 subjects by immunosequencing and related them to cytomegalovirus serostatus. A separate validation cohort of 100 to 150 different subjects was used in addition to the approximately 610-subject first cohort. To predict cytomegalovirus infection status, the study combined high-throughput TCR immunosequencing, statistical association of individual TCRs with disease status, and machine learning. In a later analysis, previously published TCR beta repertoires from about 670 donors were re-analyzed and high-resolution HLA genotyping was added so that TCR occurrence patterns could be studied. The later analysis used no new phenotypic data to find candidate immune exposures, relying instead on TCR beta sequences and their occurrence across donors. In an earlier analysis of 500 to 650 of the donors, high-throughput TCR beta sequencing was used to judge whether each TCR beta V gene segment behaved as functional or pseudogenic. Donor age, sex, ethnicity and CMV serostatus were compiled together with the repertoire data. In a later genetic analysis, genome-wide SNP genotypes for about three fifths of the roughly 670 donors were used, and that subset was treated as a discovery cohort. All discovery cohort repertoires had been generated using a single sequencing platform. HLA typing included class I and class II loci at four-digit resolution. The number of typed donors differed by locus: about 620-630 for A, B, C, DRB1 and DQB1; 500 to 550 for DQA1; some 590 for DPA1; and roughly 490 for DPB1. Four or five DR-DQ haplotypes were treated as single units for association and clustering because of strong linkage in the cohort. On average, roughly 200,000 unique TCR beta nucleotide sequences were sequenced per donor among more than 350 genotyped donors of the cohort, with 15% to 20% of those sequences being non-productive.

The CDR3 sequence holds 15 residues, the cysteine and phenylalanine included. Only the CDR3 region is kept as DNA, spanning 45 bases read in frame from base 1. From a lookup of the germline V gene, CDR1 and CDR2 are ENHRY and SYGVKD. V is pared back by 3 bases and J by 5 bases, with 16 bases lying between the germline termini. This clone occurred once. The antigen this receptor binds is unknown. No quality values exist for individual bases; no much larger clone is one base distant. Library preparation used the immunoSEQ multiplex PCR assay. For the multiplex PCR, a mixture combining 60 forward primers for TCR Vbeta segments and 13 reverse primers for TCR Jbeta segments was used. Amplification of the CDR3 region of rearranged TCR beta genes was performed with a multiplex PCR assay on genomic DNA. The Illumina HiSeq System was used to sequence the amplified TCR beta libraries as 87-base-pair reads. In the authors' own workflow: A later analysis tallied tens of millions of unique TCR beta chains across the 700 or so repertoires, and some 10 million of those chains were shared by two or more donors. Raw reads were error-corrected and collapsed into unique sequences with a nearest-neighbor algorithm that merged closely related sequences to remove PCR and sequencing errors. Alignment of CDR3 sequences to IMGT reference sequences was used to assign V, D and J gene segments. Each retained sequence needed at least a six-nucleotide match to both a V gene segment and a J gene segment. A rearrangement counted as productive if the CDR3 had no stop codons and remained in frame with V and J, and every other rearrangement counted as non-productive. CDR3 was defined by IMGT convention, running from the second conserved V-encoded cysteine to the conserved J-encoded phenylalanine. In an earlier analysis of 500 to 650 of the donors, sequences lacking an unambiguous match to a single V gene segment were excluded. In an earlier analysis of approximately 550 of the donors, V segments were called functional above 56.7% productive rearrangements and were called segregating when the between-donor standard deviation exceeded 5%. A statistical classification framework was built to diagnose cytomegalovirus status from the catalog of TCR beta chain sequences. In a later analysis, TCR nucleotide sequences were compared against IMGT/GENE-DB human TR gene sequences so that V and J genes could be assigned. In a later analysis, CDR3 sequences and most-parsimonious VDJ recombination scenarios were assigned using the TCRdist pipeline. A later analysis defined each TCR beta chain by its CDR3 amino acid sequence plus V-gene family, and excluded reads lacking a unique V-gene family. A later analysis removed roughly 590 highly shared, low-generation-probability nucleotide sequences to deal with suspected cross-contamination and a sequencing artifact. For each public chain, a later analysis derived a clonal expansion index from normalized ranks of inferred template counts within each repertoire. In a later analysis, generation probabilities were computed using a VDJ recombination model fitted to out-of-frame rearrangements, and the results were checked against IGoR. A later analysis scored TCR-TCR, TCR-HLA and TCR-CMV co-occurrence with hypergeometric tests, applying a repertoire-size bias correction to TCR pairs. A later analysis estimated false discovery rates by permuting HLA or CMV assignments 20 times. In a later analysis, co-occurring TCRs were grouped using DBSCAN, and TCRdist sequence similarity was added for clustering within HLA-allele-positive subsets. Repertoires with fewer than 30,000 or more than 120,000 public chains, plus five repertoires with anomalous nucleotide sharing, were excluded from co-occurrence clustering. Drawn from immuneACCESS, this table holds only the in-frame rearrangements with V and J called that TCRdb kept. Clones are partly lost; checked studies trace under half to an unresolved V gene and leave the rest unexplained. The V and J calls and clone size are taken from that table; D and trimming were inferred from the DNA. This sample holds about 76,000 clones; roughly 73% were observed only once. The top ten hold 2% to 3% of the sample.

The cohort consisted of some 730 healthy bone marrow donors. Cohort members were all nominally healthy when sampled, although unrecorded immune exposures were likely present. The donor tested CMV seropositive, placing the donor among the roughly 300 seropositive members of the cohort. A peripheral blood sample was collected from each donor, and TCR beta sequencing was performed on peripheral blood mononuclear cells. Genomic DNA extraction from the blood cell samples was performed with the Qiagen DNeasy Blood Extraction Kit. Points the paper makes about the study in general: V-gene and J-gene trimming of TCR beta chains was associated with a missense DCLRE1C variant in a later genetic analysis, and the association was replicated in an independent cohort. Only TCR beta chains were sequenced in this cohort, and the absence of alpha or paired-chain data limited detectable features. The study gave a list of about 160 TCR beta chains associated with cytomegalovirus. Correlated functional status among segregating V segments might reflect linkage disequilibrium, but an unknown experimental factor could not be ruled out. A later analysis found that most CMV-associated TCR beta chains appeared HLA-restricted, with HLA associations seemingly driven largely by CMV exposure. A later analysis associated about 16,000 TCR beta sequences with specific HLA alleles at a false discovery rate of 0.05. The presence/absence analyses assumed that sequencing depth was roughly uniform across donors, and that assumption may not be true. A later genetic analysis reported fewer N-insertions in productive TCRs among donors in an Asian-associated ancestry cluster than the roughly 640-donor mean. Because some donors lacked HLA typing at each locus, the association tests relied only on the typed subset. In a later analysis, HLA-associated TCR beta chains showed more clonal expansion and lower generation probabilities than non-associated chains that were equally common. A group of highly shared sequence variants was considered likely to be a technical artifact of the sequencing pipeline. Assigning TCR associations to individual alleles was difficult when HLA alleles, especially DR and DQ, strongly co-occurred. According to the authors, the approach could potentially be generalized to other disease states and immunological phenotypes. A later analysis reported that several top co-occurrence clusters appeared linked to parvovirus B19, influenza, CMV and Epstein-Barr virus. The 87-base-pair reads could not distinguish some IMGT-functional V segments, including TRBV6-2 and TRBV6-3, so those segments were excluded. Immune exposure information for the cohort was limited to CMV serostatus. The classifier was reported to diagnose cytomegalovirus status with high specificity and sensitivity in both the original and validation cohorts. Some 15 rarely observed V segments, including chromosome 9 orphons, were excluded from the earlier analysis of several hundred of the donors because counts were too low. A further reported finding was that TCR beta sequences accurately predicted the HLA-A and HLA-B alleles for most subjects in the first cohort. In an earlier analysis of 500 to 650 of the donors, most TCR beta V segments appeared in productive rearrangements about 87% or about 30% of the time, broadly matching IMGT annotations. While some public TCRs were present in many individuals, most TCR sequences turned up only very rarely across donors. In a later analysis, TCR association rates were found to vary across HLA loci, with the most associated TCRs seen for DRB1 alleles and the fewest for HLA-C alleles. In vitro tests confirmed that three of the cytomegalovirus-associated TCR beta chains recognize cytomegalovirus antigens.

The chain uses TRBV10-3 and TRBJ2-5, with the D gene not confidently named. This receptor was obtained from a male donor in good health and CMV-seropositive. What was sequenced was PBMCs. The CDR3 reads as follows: CAISDSSGSGETQYF. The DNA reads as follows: TGTGCCATCAGTGATAGCTCTGGGTCCGGGGAGACCCAGTACTTC.